These T cell receptor beta chains were read from a single sample in a study of T cell responses to AZD1222 COVID-19 vaccine. Only in-frame clones appear in the TCRdb table, and some are missing; sequencing was by immunoSEQ multiplex PCR. The sample holds approximately 88,000 clones, just over 90% seen once. The sample here was peripheral blood, taken on day 0 of AZD1222 vaccination. The receptor source for this set is an adult in good health. CDR3s include the opening cysteine and the closing phenylalanine or tryptophan. The order of the fields is J gene, clone size, V gene, D gene, CDR3 protein, CDR3 DNA. D genes are given only for firm matches. A clone size is listed for some rows: how often the clone was seen (once, few, many), or a class if it is expanded.

TRBJ2-7 . TRBV7-9 TRBD2 CASSREGEQYF TGTGCCAGCAGCCGGGAGGGCGAGCAGTACTTC
TRBJ2-1 . TRBV24-1 . CATSHNQAQGYNEQFF TGTGCCACCAGTCACAACCAGGCACAGGGCTACAATGAGCAGTTCTTC
TRBJ1-3 . TRBV7-9 TRBD1 CAITTGEGNTIYF TGTGCCATTACGACAGGGGAAGGGAACACCATATATTTT
TRBJ2-1 . TRBV2 . CASSPRASAVNEQFF TGTGCCAGCAGTCCCCGGGCTAGCGCCGTCAATGAGCAGTTCTTC
TRBJ2-2 . TRBV7-9 . CASSRTNTGELFF TGTGCCAGCAGTAGGACGAACACCGGGGAGCTGTTTTTT
TRBJ1-2 . TRBV7-3 TRBD1 CASSSTTGDYGYTF TGTGCCAGCAGCTCTACGACAGGGGACTATGGCTACACCTTC
TRBJ2-7 . TRBV29-1 TRBD1 CSARQGGEEQYF TGCAGCGCCCGACAGGGGGGAGAGGAGCAGTACTTC
TRBJ1-2 . TRBV29-1 TRBD1 CTTGDVDGYTF TGCACTACAGGGGACGTGGATGGCTACACCTTC
TRBJ1-4 few TRBV28 . CASSRPIGATNEKLFF TGTGCCAGCAGCCGACCTATCGGGGCAACTAATGAAAAACTGTTTTTT
TRBJ1-1 . TRBV28 . CASSLGGKTEAFF TGTGCCAGCAGTTTAGGGGGAAAGACTGAAGCTTTCTTT
TRBJ2-7 . TRBV10-3 TRBD1 CAISEWTGGSYEQYF TGTGCCATCAGTGAATGGACAGGGGGCTCCTACGAGCAGTACTTC
TRBJ1-1 . TRBV10-2 TRBD1 CASSVTGSNTEAFF TGCGCCAGCAGTGTGACAGGGTCGAACACTGAAGCTTTCTTT
TRBJ2-7 . TRBV19 TRBD2 CASSGGLAFSYEQYF TGTGCCAGTAGTGGGGGACTAGCGTTCTCCTACGAGCAGTACTTC
TRBJ2-7 . TRBV3-1/TRBV3-2 TRBD1 CASSLDRGPYEQYF TGTGCCAGCAGCCTAGACAGGGGGCCCTACGAGCAGTACTTC
TRBJ2-4 . TRBV28 TRBD2 CASSFRLAGSGTLAKNIQYF TGTGCCAGCAGTTTCCGCTTAGCGGGGTCCGGAACCCTAGCCAAAAACATTCAGTACTTC
TRBJ2-4 . TRBV4-3 TRBD1 CASSQDGGTGVNNIQYF TGCGCCAGCAGCCAAGATGGGGGGACAGGGGTGAATAACATTCAGTACTTC
TRBJ2-5 . TRBV28 . CASSDAKTRETQYF TGTGCCAGCAGTGACGCAAAGACCCGAGAGACCCAGTACTTC
TRBJ2-5 . TRBV6-2/TRBV6-3 TRBD2 CASSPRALAGVSQYF TGTGCCAGCAGTCCCAGGGCACTAGCGGGAGTTTCCCAGTACTTC
TRBJ1-1 . TRBV6-5 TRBD1 CASSYVGGDEAFF TGTGCCAGCAGTTACGTAGGGGGCGATGAAGCTTTCTTT
TRBJ2-1 . TRBV5-1 TRBD2 CASALPLLAGGSYNEQFF TGCGCCAGCGCCCTTCCCCTACTAGCGGGGGGCTCCTACAATGAGCAGTTCTTC
TRBJ2-3 once TRBV28 . CASSLAGRTDTQYF TGTGCCAGCAGTTTAGCGGGACGCACAGATACGCAGTATTTT
TRBJ1-2 once TRBV30 . CAWSVSGRGGYTF TGTGCCTGGAGTGTCTCAGGCCGCGGTGGCTACACCTTC
TRBJ2-7 . TRBV30 . CAWSVGGDYEQYF TGTGCCTGGAGCGTAGGGGGAGATTACGAGCAGTACTTC
TRBJ2-4 . TRBV28 . CASSFSGRANIQYF TGTGCCAGCAGTTTCTCAGGTCGGGCGAACATTCAGTACTTC
TRBJ2-7 . TRBV4-1 . CASSPRDTGYEQYF TGCGCCAGCAGCCCCCGGGACACGGGCTACGAGCAGTACTTC
TRBJ2-2 . TRBV10-3 . CAISESAGYNTGELFF TGTGCCATCAGTGAGTCTGCCGGGTATAACACCGGGGAGCTGTTTTTT
TRBJ2-7 . TRBV6-5 TRBD1 CAGQTGGGDEQYF TGTGCCGGCCAGACAGGGGGAGGGGACGAGCAGTACTTC